This T cell receptor (beta chain) was recovered during a study of cytomegalovirus exposure and HLA in healthy donors. Study-wide results and limits: In vitro work confirmed that a few CMV-associated chains recognize CMV antigens.

CDR3 size: 15 residues. Deletions cut 4 bases from V and 4 bases from J, with 17 bases between. Germline assignment: CDR1 SGHRS and CDR2 YFSETQ. Remarks on this clone: What it binds is not known.

Use of 60 Vbeta and 13 Jbeta primers characterized the PCR. The repertoire was sequenced with immunoSEQ multiplex PCR; TCRdb's copy has only in-frame clones and lacks some. Here the sample spans 70,000 or so clones, about 74% being singletons. Sequences were obtained from PBMCs. This rearrangement joins TRBV5-1 to TRBJ1-1, with D perhaps TRBD1 (6 bases). The source is a woman aged 55-70 years in good health and CMV-seropositive. The CDR3 DNA reads TGCGCCAGCAGCGCGAACAGGGACCTTTTCACTGAAGCTTTCTTT. This encodes CASSANRDLFTEAFF.